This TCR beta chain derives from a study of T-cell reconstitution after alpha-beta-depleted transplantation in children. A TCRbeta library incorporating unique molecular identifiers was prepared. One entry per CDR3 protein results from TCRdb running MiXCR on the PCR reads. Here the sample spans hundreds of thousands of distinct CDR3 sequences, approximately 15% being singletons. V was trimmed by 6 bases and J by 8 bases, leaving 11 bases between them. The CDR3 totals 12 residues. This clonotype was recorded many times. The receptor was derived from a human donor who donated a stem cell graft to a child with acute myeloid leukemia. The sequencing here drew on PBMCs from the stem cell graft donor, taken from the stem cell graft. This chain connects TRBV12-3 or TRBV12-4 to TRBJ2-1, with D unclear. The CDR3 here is CASSHLRDEQFF. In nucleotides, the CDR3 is TGTGCCAGCAGCCACCTTCGGGATGAGCAGTTCTTC.